A selection of T cell receptor beta chains follows, all from one sample in a study of CD8 T cells in Susac syndrome. MiXCR, applied by TCRdb to the immunoSEQ multiplex PCR reads, yields one record per CDR3 protein. The table lists about 76,000 distinct CDR3 sequences, around 90% of them singletons. The sample consisted of CD8+ T cells from PBMCs. The receptors originated from a human donor with multiple sclerosis. Each CDR3 is given with its conserved first and last residue.

TRBJ2-3 TRBV13 CASSSSRSGPTDTQYF
TRBJ1-2 TRBV12-5 CASGPGQGYGYTF
TRBJ2-7 TRBV3-1 CASSQGGYTYEQYF
TRBJ2-5 TRBV3-1 CASSQDVRGETQYF
TRBJ2-5 TRBV5-1 CASSLLGGTETQYF
TRBJ1-6 TRBV6-5 CASSYSAGSSYNSPLHF
TRBJ2-1 TRBV6-2/TRBV6-3 CASSLSGGAIYEQFF
TRBJ2-1 TRBV2 CASRSDYNEQFF
TRBJ2-2 TRBV7-9 CASSRTSLGGELFF
TRBJ2-1 TRBV20-1 CSAEDGRSSYNEQFF
TRBJ2-7 TRBV27 CASSLLGTSGGEQYF
TRBJ2-7 TRBV28 CASSLGLAGQGYEQYF
TRBJ2-7 TRBV7-9 CASSKTPETPYEQYF
TRBJ1-2 TRBV12-3/TRBV12-4 CASTPQGHDGYTF
TRBJ2-7 TRBV28 CASSLWPRGYEQYF
TRBJ2-1 TRBV25-1 CASVPGEGSYNEQFF
TRBJ1-4 TRBV7-6 CASSLGESNEKLFF
TRBJ2-1 TRBV3-1 CASSQVTSGGLHNEQFF
TRBJ2-7 TRBV28 CASSRTAYEQYF
TRBJ1-2 TRBV7-9 CASSLEPTGLPYGYTF
TRBJ2-1 TRBV2 CASSWTSGRGDEQFF
TRBJ2-7 TRBV29-1 CSVEALRQGGGAYEQYF
TRBJ2-3 TRBV6-2/TRBV6-3 CASSYGSTDTQYF
TRBJ2-7 TRBV4-3 CASSQDVAGGSYEQYF
TRBJ2-7 TRBV6-2/TRBV6-3 CASSFDRGVYRDSYEQYF
TRBJ1-2 TRBV20-1 CSARGQGNYGYTF
TRBJ2-7 TRBV14 CASSQGTGEFYEQYF
TRBJ1-5 TRBV28 CASSQTWTGLSNQPQHF
TRBJ1-1 TRBV3-1 CASSQGRSTEAFF
TRBJ1-1 TRBV7-3 CASSPGRENTEAFF
TRBJ1-1 TRBV7-9 CASSFPRGRGPSEAFF
TRBJ2-3 TRBV3-1 CNIAGASTDTQYF
TRBJ2-7 TRBV27 CASRRSNRDNSYEQYF
TRBJ2-2 TRBV28 CATTGGTGELFF
TRBJ2-5 TRBV2 CASSEKGKVETQYF
TRBJ2-7 TRBV5-1 CASRTPGQFYEQYF
TRBJ2-1 TRBV20-1 CSAIPSGANNEQFF
TRBJ2-5 TRBV25-1 CASSEFLVGETQYF
TRBJ2-7 TRBV12-3/TRBV12-4 CASTPGLLYEQYF
TRBJ2-1 TRBV12-3/TRBV12-4 CASSLVGGNEQFF
TRBJ1-5 TRBV28 CASRSGGGHQPQHF
TRBJ1-2 TRBV19 CASGDRGSGYTF
TRBJ2-2 TRBV5-1 CASSLFGPPTGELFF
TRBJ2-7 TRBV5-6 CASSLLPGLSSYEQYF
TRBJ1-2 TRBV27 CASSYAGGLYGYTF
TRBJ2-3 TRBV7-9 CASSGTIITDTQYF